This T cell receptor (beta chain) stems from a study of T cells in Graves' hyperthyroidism and ophthalmopathy. Germline V gives CDR1 SGHRS, CDR2 YFSETQ. Trimming removed 7 bases from V and 2 bases from J; junction bases left unmatched: 9. This CDR3 comprises 15 residues. General study results and limits: Most thyroid clonotypes with frequency above 0.001 were detected in blood.

Disease lasting under 3 months, a NOSPECS grade of at least 4, and a Clinical Activity Score of at least 3 were features of the ophthalmopathy patients. Note on this clonotype: Its cognate antigen is unknown.

It was RNA transcripts that yielded the amplified TCR beta CDR3 regions. HTBI primers were used for first-round RT-PCR of the TCR CDR3. In TCRdb, the multiplex PCR reads were re-called with MiXCR into one record per CDR3 protein. This sample has about 380,000 distinct CDR3 sequences, with around a sixth found just once. V usage is TRBV5-1 and J usage is TRBJ2-5, with 9 bases aligning to TRBD2. Sequencing was performed on blood. The source of this sequence is a man aged 18 to 29 with Graves' ophthalmopathy. The CDR3, as DNA: TGCGCCAGCCATCGAGCGGGGGGCCCTCAAGAGACCCAGTACTTC. This translates into CASHRAGGPQETQYF.